This entry is about one T cell receptor beta chain. The sample comes from a study of T cell changes during pregnancy in multiple sclerosis. The assay was immunoSEQ multiplex PCR, and TCRdb's table has in-frame clones only and misses some. The sample shows 70,000 to 95,000 clones, 93% of them seen only once. Source: peripheral blood, taken in the second trimester of pregnancy. The receptor comes from a female donor in good health, enrolled as a control in a pregnancy study.

This CDR3 reads CAWNSFQGYNSPLHF. The CDR3 bases are TGTGCCTGGAATTCATTCCAGGGTTATAATTCACCCCTCCACTTT. V and J are TRBV30 and TRBJ1-6; possibly TRBD1 for D (5 bases). V shed 4 bases and J shed 4 bases, with 14 bases lying between them. CDR1 is GTSNPN, CDR2 SVGIG, per germline (reference sequence). This CDR3 spans 15 amino acids.